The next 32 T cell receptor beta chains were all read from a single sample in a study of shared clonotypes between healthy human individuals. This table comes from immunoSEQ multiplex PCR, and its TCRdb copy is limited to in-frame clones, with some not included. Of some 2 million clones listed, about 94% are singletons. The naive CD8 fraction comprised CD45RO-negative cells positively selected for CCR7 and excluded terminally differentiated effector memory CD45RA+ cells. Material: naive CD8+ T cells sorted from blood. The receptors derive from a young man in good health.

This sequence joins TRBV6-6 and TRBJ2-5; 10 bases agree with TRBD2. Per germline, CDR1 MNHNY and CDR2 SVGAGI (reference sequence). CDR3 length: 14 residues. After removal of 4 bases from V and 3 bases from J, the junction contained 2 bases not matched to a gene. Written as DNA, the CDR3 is TGTGCCAGCAGTTCTGGACTAGCGGAAGAGACCCAGTACTTC. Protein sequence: CASSSGLAEETQYF.

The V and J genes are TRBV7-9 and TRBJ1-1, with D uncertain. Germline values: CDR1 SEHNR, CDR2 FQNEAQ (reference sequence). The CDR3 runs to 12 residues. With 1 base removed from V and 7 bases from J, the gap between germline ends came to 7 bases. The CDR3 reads CASSLDGDEAFF. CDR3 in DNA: TGTGCCAGCAGCTTAGATGGGGATGAAGCTTTCTTT.

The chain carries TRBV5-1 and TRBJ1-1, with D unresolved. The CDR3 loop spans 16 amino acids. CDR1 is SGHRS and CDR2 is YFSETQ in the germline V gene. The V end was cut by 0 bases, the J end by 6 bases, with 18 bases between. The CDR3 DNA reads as TGCGCCAGCAGCTTGGCTTTAGGACCCAGAGCTTCTGAAGCTTTCTTT. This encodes CASSLALGPRASEAFF.

CDR3 sequence reads: CASSITLANYGYTF. The CDR3 DNA reads TGTGCCAGCAGCATCACACTAGCTAACTATGGCTACACCTTC. The J gene is TRBJ1-2, the V gene TRBV7-9; no clear D. Trimming shortened V by 5 bases and J by 0 bases, and 10 bases separated the two germline ends. Germline CDR1 and CDR2: SEHNR and FQNEAQ (reference sequence). The CDR3 covers 14 residues.

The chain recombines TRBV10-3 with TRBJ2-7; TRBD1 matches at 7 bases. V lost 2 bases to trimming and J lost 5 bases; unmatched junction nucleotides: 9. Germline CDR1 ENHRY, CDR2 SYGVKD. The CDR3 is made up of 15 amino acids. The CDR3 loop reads CAISEAPKGQDEQYF. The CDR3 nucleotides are TGTGCCATCAGTGAGGCCCCAAAAGGACAGGACGAGCAGTACTTC.

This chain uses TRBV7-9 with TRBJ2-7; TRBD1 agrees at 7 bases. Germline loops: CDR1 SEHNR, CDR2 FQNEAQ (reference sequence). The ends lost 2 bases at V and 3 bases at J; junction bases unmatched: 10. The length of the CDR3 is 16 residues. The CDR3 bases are TGTGCCAGCAGCTTACCACGAGAAACAGGGGTCTACGAGCAGTACTTC. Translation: CASSLPRETGVYEQYF.

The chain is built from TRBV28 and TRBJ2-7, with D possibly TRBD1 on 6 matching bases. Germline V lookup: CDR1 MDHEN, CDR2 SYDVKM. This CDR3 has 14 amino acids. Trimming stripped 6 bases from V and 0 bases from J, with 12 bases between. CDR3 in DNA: TGTGCCAGCAGGTTACAGGGTAGCTCCTACGAGCAGTACTTC. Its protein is CASRLQGSSYEQYF.

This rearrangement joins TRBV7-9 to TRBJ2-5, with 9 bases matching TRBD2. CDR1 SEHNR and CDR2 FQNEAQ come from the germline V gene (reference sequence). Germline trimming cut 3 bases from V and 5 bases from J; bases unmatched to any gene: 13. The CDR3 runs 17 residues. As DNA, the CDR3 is TGTGCCAGCAGCTTGCCGGAGCTAGCGGGATGGGGTGAGACCCAGTACTTC. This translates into CASSLPELAGWGETQYF.

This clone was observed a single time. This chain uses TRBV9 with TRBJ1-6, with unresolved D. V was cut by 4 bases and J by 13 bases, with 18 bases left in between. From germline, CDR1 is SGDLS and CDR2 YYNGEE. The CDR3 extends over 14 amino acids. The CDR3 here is CASSFLHSLRPLHF. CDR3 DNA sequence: TGTGCCAGCAGCTTCCTTCACTCACTAAGGCCCCTCCACTTT.

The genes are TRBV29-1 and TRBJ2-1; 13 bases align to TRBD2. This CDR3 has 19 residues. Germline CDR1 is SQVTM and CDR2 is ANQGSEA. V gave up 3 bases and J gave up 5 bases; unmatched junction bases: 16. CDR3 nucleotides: TGCAGCGTTGAGTACGTCGGACTAGCGGGAGATGAGAACGACAATGAGCAGTTCTTC. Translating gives CSVEYVGLAGDENDNEQFF.

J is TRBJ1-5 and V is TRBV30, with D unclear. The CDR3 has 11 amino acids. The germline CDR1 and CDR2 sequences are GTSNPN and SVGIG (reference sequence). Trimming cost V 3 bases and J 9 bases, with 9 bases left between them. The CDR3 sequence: CAWSGSGPQHF. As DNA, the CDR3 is TGTGCCTGGAGCGGGTCAGGGCCCCAGCATTTT.

The CDR3 DNA reads TGCGCCAGCAGCCCGGAAGGGGAAGCTAACTATGGCTACACCTTC. It codes for CASSPEGEANYGYTF. This sequence joins TRBV4-3 and TRBJ1-2; D possibly corresponds to TRBD1 (5 bases). The CDR3 has 15 residues. The germline V gene encodes CDR1 LGHNA and CDR2 YSLEER. V was clipped by 4 bases and J by 0 bases, with 12 bases between them.

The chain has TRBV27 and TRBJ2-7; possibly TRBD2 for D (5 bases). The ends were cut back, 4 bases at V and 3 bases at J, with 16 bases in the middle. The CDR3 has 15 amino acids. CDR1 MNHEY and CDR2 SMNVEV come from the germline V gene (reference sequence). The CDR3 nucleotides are TGTGCCAGCAGTTCCCCAAGCGGTATGGGCTACGAGCAGTACTTC. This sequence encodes CASSSPSGMGYEQYF.

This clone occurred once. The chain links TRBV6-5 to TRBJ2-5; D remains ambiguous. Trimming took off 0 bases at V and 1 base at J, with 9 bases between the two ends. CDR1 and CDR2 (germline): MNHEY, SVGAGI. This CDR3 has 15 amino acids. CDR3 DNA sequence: TGTGCCAGCAGTTACTCGAACCAGCTCCAAGAGACCCAGTACTTC. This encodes CASSYSNQLQETQYF.

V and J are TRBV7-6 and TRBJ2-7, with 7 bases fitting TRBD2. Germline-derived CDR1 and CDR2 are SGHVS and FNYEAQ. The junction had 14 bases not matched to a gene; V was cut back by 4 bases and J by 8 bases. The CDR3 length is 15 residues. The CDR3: CASSSEGPGGSQQYF. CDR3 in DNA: TGTGCCAGCAGCTCTGAGGGTCCGGGAGGTTCTCAGCAGTACTTC.

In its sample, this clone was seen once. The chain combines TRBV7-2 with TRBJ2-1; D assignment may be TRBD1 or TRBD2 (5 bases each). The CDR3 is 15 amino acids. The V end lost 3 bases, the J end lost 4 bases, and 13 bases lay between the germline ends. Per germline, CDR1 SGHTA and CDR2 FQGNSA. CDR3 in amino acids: CASSFLGAYYNEQFF. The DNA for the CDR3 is TGTGCCAGCAGCTTTCTCGGGGCGTATTACAATGAGCAGTTCTTC.

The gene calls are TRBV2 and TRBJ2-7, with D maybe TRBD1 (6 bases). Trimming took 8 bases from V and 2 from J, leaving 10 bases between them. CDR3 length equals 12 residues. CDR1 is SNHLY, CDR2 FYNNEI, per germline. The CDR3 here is CASLDRTYEQYF. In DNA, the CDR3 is TGTGCCAGCTTAGACAGGACCTACGAGCAGTACTTC.

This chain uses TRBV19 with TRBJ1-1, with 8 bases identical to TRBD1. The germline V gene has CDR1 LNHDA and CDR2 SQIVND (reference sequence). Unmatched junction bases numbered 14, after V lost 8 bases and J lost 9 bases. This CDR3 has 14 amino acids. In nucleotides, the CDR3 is TGTGCCAGTGAGCAGGGGGCGAGTAACGTTCAAGCTTTCTTT. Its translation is CASEQGASNVQAFF.

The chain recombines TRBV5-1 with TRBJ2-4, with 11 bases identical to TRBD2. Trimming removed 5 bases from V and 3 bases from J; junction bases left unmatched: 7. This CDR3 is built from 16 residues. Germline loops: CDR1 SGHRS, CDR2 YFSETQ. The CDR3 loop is CASRPGLAGNKNIQYF. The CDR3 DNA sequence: TGCGCCAGCAGACCAGGACTAGCGGGCAACAAAAACATTCAGTACTTC.

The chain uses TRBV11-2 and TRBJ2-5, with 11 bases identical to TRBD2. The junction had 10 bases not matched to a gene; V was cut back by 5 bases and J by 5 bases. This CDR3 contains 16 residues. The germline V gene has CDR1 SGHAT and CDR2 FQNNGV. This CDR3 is CASSPGTSGSRETQYF. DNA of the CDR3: TGTGCCAGCAGCCCCGGCACTAGCGGGAGTAGGGAGACCCAGTACTTC.

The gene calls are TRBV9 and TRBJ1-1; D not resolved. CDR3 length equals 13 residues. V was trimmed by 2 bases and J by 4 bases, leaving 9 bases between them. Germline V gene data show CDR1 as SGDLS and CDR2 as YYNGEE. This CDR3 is CASSVFEGTEAFF. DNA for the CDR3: TGTGCCAGCAGCGTGTTTGAGGGCACTGAAGCTTTCTTT.

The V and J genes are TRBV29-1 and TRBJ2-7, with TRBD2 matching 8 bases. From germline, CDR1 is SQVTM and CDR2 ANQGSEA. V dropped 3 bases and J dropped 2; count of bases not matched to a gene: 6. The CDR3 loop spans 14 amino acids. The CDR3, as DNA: TGCAGCGTTGAGACCGGGACTAGAGCCTACGAGCAGTACTTC. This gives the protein CSVETGTRAYEQYF.

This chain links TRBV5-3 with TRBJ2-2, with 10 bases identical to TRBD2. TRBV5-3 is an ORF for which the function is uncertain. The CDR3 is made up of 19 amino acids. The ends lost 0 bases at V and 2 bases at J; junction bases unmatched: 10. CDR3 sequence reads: CARSLGGSGRHNNTGELFF. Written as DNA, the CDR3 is TGTGCCAGAAGCTTGGGAGGTAGCGGGAGGCATAACAACACCGGGGAGCTGTTTTTT.

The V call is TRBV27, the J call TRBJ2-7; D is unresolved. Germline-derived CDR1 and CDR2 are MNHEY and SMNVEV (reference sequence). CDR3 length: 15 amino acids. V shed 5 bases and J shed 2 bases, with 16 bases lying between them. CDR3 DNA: TGTGCCAGCAGTCTACTGGGCCCTAAAACCTACGAGCAGTACTTC. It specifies CASSLLGPKTYEQYF.

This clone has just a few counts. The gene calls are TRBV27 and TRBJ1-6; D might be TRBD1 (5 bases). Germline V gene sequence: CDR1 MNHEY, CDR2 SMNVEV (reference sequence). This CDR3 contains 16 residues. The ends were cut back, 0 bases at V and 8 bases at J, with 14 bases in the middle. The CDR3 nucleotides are TGTGCCAGCAGTTTATCGCAGGGTTGGCCATATTCACCCCTCCACTTT. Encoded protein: CASSLSQGWPYSPLHF.

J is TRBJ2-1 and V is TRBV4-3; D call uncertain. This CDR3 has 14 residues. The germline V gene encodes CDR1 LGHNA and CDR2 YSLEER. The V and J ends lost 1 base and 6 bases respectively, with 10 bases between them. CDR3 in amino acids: CASSQGVLVNEQFF. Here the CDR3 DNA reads TGCGCCAGCAGCCAAGGGGTACTTGTCAATGAGCAGTTCTTC.

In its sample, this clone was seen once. In DNA form, the CDR3 reads TGTGCCAGCAGGGTAGGCGGGCAATTGTACAATGAGCAGTTCTTC. It is translated as CASRVGGQLYNEQFF. The V and J genes are TRBV27 and TRBJ2-1; D perhaps matches TRBD2 (5 bases). V was shortened by 6 bases and J by 4 bases, with 16 bases between the two germline ends. The CDR3 runs 15 residues. The germline V gene encodes CDR1 MNHEY and CDR2 SMNVEV (reference sequence).

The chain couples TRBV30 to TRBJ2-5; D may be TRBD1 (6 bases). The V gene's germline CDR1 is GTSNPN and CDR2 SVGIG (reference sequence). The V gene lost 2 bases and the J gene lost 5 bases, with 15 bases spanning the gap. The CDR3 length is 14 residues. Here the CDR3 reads CAWSSLGGWETQYF. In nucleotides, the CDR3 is TGTGCCTGGAGTTCCCTAGGGGGTTGGGAGACCCAGTACTTC.

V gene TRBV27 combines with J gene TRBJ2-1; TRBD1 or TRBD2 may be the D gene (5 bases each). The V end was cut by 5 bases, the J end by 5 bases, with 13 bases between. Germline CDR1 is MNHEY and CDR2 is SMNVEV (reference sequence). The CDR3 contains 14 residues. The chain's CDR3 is CASSLRDPNNEQFF. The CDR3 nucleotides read TGTGCCAGCAGTCTTCGGGACCCCAACAATGAGCAGTTCTTC.

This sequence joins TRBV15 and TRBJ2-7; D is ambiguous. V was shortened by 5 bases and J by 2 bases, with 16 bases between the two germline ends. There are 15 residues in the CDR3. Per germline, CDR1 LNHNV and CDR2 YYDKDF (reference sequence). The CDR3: CATSEEKAFPYEQYF. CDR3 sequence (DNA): TGTGCCACCAGCGAAGAGAAGGCATTTCCCTACGAGCAGTACTTC.

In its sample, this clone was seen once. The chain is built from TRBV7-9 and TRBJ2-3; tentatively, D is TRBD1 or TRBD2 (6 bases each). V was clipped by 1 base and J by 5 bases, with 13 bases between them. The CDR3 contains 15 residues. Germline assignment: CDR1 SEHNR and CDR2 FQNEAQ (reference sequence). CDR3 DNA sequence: TGTGCCAGCAGCTTAGGGGGGGCCTTTTTAGATACGCAGTATTTT. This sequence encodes CASSLGGAFLDTQYF.

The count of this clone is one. Written as DNA, the CDR3 is TGTGCCAGCTCATCAACAGGGACCTCCTACGAGCAGTACTTC. As protein: CASSSTGTSYEQYF. The V gene is TRBV18, the J gene TRBJ2-7; a possible D gene is TRBD1 (6 bases). Per germline, CDR1 KGHSH and CDR2 LQKENI. The CDR3 loop spans 14 amino acids. Trimming cost V 5 bases and J 0 bases, with 11 bases left between them. The full variable domain, completed using reference TRBV18 and TRBJ2-7, is NAGVMQNPRHLVRRRGQEARLRCSPMKGHSHVYWYRQLPEEGLKFMVYLQKENIIDESGMPKERFSAEFPKEGPSILRIQQVVRGDSAAYFCASSSTGTSYEQYFGPGTRLTVT.